The sequence of this T cell receptor beta chain was determined in a study of monozygotic twins with inflammatory bowel disease. In regard to this clonotype: The antigen is unknown.

No DNA is given; TCRdb re-called the 5' RACE reads and lists each CDR3 protein once. The sample has over 110,000 distinct CDR3 sequences; the top ten hold approximately 2.5%. CDR3 size: 16 residues. Germline CDR1 reads SGHTA; CDR2 reads FQGTGA. Study-level points and caveats: Nothing supported a single strong signal or clonotype that was associated with IBD. Varying immunosuppressive regimens may have increased patient repertoire variability.

The chain is built from TRBV7-3 and TRBJ2-1; TCRdb's assignment of TRBD2 cannot be checked, as there is no DNA. The sample taken for sequencing was blood. The source of this sequence is a human donor with ulcerative colitis or Crohn's disease, or a healthy co-twin of an affected twin (not recorded which). CDR3 loop: CASSRLAGVGNNEQFF. Based on the CDR3 plus reference TRBV7-3 and TRBJ2-1, the full variable domain is GAGVSQTPSNKVTEKGKYVELRCDPISGHTALYWYRQSLGQGPEFLIYFQGTGAADDSGLPNDRFFAVRPEGSVSTLKIQRTERGDSAVYLCASSRLAGVGNNEQFFGPGTRLTVL.